This paragraph covers one T cell receptor (beta chain) sequence. Its antigen remains unknown. CDR1 and CDR2 (germline): SGHKS, YYEKEE (reference sequence). The CDR3 spans 18 residues. V gave up 4 bases and J gave up 6 bases; unmatched junction bases: 14. The entry originates in a study of blood T cells in healthy people across ages. Through a sample-barcoded 5' primer and a J-beta primer mix, a second PCR was run for roughly 6 to 11 cycles. MiXCR was run by TCRdb on the 5' RACE reads, yielding one entry per CDR3 protein. The profile covers approximately 760,000 distinct CDR3 sequences, with just under 25% appearing a single time and 8% to 10% taken by the ten largest. Study observations and caveats: Investigators viewed diversity estimates from one million T cells as underestimates, the study reported.

These data are also associated with another study on T cells of mothers and their children.

This chain connects TRBV5-5 to TRBJ2-3, with 13 bases lining up with TRBD2. The receptor comes from a boy between 10 and 17 years old in good health. The sequenced sample consisted of blood. The CDR3 sequence is CASSEAPTSGGTWDTQYF. CDR3 sequence (DNA): TGTGCCAGCAGCGAGGCACCGACTAGCGGGGGGACCTGGGATACGCAGTATTTT. Filled out from reference TRBV5-5 and TRBJ2-3, the complete variable domain reads DAGVTQSPTHLIKTRGQQVTLRCSPISGHKSVSWYQQVLGQGPQFIFQYYEKEERGRGNFPDRFSARQFPNYSSELNVNALLLGDSALYLCASSEAPTSGGTWDTQYFGPGTRLTVL.